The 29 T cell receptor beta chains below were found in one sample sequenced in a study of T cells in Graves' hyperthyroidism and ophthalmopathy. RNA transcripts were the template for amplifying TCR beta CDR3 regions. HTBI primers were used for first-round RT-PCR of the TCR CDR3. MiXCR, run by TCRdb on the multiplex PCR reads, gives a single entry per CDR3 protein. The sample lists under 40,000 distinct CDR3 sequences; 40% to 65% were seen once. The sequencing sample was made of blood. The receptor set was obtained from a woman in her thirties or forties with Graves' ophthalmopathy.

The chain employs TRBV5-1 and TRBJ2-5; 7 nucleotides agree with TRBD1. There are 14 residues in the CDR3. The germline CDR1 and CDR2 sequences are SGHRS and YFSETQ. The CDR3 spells CACSLGTVQETQYF. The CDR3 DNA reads TGCGCTTGCAGCTTGGGGACAGTTCAAGAGACCCAGTACTTC.

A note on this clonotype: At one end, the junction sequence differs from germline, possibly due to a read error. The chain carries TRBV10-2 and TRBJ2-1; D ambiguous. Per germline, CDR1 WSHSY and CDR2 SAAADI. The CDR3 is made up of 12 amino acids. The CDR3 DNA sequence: TGCGCCAGCAGTGAGTCTTACAATGAGCAGCTCTTC. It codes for CASSESYNEQLF.

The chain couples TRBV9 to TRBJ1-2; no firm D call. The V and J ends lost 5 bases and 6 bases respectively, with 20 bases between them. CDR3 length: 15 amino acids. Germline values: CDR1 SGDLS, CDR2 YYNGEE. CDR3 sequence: CASSLFMGAGNGYTF. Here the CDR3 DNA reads TGTGCCAGCAGTTTATTTATGGGAGCCGGGAATGGCTACACCTTC.

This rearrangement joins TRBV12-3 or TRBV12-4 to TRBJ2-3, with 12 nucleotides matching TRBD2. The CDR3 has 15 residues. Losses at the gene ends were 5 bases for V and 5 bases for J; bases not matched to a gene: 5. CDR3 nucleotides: TGTGCCAGCAGTGGGTCGACTAGCGGGAGAGATACGCAGTATTTT. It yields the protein CASSGSTSGRDTQYF.

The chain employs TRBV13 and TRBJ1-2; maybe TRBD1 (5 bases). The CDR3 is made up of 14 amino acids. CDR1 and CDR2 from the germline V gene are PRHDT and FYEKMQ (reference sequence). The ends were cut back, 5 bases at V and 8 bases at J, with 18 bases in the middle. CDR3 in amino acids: CASSPGLAGGGYTF. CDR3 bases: TGTGCCAGCAGCCCGGGACTAGCGGGAGGGGGCTACACCTTC.

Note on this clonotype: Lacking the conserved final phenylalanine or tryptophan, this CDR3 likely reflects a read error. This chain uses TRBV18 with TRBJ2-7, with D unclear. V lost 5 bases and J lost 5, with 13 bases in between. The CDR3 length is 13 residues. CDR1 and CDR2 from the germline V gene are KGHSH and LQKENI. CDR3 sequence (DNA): TGTGCCAGCTCATTTCGGGCAACCGACGAGCAGTACCTC. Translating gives CASSFRATDEQYL.

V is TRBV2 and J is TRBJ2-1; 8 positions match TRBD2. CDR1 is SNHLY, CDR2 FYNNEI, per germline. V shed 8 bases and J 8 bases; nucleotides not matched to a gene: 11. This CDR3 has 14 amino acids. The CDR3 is CASSLAGRGYEQFF. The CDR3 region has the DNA TGTGCCAGCTCCCTAGCGGGTCGCGGCTATGAGCAGTTCTTC.

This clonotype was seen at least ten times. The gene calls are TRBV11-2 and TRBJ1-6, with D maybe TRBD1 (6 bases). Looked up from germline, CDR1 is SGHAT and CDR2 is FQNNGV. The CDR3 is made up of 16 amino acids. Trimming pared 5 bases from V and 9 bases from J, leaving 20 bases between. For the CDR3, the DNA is TGTGCCAGCAGCACCCAAACATACCTGGGGGCTTCACCCCTCCACTTT. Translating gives CASSTQTYLGASPLHF.

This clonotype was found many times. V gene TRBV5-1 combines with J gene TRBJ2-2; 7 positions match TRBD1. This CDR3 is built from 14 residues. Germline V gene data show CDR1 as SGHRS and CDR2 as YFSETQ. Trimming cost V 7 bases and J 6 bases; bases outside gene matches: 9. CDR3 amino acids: CASALDRTAGELFF. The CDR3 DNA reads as TGCGCCAGCGCTTTGGACAGGACGGCCGGGGAGCTGTTTTTT.

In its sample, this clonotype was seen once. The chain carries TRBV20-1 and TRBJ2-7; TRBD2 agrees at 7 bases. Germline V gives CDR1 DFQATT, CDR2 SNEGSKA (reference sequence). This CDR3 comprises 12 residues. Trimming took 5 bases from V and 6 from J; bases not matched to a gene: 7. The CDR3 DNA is TGCAGTGCTCCCGGCGGCGGGGGCGAGCAGTACTTC. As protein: CSAPGGGGEQYF.

The CDR3 region is CSARDLLAGVSQTEIDGQYF. Here the CDR3 DNA reads TGCAGTGCTAGAGACTTACTAGCGGGGGTCTCCCAAACCGAAATTGATGGGCAGTATTTT. The chain has TRBV20-1 and TRBJ2-3, with TRBD2 matching 11 bases. With V trimmed by 0 bases and J by 11 bases, 25 bases remained unmatched. This CDR3 has 20 residues. The germline V gene encodes CDR1 DFQATT and CDR2 SNEGSKA (reference sequence).

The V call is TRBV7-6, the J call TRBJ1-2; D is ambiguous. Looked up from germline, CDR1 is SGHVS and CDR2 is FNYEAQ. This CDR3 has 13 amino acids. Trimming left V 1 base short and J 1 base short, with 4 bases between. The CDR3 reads CASSLGDNYGYTF. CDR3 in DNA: TGTGCCAGCAGCTTAGGGGATAACTATGGCTACACCTTC.

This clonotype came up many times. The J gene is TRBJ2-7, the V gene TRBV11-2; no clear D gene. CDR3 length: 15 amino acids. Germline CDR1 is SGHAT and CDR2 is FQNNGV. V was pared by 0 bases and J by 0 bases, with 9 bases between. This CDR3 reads CASSLEPMSSYEQYF. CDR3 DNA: TGTGCCAGCAGCTTAGAACCCATGAGCTCCTACGAGCAGTACTTC.

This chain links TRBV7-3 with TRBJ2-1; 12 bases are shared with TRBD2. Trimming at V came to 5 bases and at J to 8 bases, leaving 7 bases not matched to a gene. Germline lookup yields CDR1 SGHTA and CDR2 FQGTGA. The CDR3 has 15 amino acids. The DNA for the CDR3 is TGTGCCAGCAGCATGACTAGCGGGAGCAGGGATGAGCAGTTCTTC. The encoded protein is CASSMTSGSRDEQFF.

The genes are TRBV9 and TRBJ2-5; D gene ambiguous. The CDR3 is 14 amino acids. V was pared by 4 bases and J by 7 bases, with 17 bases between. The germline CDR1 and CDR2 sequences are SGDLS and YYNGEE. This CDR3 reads CASSSVGEWVTQYF. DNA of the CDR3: TGTGCCAGCAGCTCGGTAGGAGAGTGGGTGACCCAGTACTTC.

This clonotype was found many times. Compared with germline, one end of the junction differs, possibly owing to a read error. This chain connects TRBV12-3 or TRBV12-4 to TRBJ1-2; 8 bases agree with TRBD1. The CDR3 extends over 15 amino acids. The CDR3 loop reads CASSLGGQGNDGYTF. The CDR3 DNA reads TGTGCCAGCAGTTTAGGTGGACAGGGTAACGATGGCTACACCTTC.

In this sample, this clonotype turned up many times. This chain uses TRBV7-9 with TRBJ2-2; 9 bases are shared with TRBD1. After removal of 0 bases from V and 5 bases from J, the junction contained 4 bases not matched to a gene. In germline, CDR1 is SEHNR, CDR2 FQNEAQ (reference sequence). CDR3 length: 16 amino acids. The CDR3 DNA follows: TGTGCCAGCAGCTTAGCTGGACAGGGGAAGACCGGGGAGCTGTTTTTT. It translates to CASSLAGQGKTGELFF.

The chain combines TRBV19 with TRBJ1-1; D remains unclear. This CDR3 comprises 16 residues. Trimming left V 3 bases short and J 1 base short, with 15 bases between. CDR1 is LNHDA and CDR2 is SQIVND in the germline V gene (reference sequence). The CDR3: CASSIGTSGSNTEAFF. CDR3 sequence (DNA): TGTGCCAGTAGTATTGGTACTTCGGGGTCGAACACTGAAGCTTTCTTT.

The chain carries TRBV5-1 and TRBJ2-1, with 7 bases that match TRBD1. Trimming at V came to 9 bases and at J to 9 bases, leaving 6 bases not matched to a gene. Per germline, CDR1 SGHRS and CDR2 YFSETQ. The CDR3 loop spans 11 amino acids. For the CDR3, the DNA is TGCGCCAACAAAGGGGGCGTTGAGCAGTTCTTC. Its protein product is CANKGGVEQFF.

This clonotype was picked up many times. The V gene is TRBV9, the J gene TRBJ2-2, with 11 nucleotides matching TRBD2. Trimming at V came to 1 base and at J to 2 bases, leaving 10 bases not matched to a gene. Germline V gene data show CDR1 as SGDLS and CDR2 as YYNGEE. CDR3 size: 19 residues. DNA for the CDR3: TGTGCCAGCAGCGTATCCCATTATAGCGGGAGGGTCAACACCGGGGAGCTGTTTTTT. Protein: CASSVSHYSGRVNTGELFF. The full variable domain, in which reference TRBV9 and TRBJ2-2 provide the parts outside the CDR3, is DSGVTQTPKHLITATGQRVTLRCSPRSGDLSVYWYQQSLDQGLQFLIQYYNGEERAKGNILERFSAQQFPDLHSELNLSSLELGDSALYFCASSVSHYSGRVNTGELFFGEGSRLTVL.

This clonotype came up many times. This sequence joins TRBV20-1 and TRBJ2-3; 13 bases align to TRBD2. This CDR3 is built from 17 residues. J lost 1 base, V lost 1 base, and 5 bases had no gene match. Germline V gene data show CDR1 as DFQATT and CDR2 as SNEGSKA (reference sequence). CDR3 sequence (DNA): TGCAGTGCTAGAGGGACTAGCGGGAGAGGCGGCACAGATACGCAGTATTTT. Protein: CSARGTSGRGGTDTQYF.

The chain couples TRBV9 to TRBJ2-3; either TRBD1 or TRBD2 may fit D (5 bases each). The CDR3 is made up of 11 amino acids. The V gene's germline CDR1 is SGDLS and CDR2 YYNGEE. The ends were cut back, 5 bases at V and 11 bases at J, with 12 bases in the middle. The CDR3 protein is CASSTGHEQYF. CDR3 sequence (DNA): TGTGCCAGCAGTACGGGGCATGAGCAGTATTTT. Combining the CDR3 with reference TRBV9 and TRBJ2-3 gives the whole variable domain DSGVTQTPKHLITATGQRVTLRCSPRSGDLSVYWYQQSLDQGLQFLIQYYNGEERAKGNILERFSAQQFPDLHSELNLSSLELGDSALYFCASSTGHEQYFGPGTRLTVL.

The CDR3: CASSLAGGREQYF. DNA for the CDR3: TGTGCCAGCAGCCTAGCGGGGGGGCGCGAGCAGTACTTC. The rearrangement links TRBV11-3 to TRBJ2-7; 12 positions match TRBD2. Trimming took 5 bases from V and 6 from J; bases not matched to a gene: 2. The CDR3 totals 13 residues. Germline lookup yields CDR1 SGHNT and CDR2 YENEEA.

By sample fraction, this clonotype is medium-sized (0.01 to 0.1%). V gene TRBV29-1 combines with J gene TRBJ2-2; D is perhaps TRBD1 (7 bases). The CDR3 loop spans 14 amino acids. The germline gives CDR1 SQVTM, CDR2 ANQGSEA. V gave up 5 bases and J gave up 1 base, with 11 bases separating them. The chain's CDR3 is CSVSGGGNTGELFF. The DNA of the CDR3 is TGCAGCGTTTCAGGGGGAGGGAACACCGGGGAGCTGTTTTTT.

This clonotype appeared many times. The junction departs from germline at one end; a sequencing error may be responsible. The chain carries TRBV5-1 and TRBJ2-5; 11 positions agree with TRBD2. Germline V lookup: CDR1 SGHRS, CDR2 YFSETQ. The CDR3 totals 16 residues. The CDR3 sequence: CACSLGSGGAGETQYF. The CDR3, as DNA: TGCGCCTGCAGCTTGGGTAGCGGGGGGGCCGGAGAGACCCAGTACTTC.

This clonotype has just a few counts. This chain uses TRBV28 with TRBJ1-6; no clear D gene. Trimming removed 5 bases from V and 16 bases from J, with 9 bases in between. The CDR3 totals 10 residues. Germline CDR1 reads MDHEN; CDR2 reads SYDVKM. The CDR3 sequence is CASSVSQLHF. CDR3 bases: TGTGCCAGCAGTGTTTCACAGCTCCACTTT.

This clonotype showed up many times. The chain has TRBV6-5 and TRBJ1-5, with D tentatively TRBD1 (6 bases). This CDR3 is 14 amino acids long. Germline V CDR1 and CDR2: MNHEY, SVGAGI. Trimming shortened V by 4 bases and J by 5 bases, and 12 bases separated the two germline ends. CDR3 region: CASSLDRQYQPQHF. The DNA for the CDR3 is TGTGCCAGCAGTTTAGACAGGCAATATCAGCCCCAGCATTTT.

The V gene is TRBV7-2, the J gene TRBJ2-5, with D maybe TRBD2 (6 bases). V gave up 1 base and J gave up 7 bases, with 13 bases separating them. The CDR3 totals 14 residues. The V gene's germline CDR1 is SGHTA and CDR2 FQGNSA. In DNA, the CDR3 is TGTGCCAGCAGCTTAGGGCGGGACGGTCGGACCCAGTACTTC. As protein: CASSLGRDGRTQYF. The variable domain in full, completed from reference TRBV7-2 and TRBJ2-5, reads GAGVSQSPSNKVTEKGKDVELRCDPISGHTALYWYRQSLGQGLEFLIYFQGNSAPDKSGLPSDRFSAERTGGSVSTLTIQRTQQEDSAVYLCASSLGRDGRTQYFGPGTRLLVL.

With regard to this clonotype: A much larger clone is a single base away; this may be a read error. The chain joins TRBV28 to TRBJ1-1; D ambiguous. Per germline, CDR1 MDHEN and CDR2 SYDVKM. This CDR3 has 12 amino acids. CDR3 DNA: TGTGCCACGAACCTTTTGAACACTGAAGCTTCCTTT. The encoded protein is CATNLLNTEASF.